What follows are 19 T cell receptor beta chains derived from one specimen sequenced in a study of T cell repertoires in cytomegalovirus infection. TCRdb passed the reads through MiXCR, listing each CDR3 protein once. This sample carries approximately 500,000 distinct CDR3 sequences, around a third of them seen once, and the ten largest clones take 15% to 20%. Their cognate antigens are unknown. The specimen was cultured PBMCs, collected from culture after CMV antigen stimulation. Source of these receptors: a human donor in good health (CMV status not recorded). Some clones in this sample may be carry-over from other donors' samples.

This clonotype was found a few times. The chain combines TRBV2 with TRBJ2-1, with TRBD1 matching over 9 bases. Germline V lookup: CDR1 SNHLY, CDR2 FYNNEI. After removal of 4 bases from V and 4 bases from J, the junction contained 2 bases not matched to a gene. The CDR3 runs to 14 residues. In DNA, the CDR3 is TGTGCCAGCAGTGGAGGACAGGGGTACAATGAGCAGTTCTTC. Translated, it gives CASSGGQGYNEQFF.

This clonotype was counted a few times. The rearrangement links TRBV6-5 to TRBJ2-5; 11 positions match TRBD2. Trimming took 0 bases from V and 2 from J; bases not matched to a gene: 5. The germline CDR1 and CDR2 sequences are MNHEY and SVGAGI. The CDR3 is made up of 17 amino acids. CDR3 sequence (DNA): TGTGCCAGCAGTTACTCCCGACTAGCGGGAATTCAAGAGACCCAGTACTTC. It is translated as CASSYSRLAGIQETQYF.

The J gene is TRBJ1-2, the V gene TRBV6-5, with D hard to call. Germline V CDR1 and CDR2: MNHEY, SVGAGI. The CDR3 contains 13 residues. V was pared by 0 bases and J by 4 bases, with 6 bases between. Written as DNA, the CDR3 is TGTGCCAGCAGTTACTCGGGCAGCTATGGCTACACCTTC. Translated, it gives CASSYSGSYGYTF.

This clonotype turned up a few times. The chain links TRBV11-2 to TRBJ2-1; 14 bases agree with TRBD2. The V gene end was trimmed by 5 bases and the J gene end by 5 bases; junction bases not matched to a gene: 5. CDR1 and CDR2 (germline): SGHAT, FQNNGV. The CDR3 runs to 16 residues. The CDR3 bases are TGTGCCAGCAGCCCGCGACTAGCGGGAGGGGACAATGAGCAGTTCTTC. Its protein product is CASSPRLAGGDNEQFF.

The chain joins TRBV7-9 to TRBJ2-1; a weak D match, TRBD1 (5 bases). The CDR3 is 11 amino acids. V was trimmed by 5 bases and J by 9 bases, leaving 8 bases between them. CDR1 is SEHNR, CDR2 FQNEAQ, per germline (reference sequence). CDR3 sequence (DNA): TGTGCCAGCAGCCGTAGGGGTGAGCAGTTCTTC. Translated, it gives CASSRRGEQFF.

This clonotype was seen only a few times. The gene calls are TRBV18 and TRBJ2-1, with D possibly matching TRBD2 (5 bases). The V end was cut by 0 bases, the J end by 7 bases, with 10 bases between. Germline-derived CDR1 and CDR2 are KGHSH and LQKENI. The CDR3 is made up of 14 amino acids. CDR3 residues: CASSPPSRGNEQFF. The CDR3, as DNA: TGTGCCAGCTCACCACCGTCTCGCGGGAATGAGCAGTTCTTC.

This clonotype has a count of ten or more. CDR3 in DNA: TGTGCCAGCAGCCAAGGGCCCGGTATGACCACTGAAGCTTTCTTT. This translates into CASSQGPGMTTEAFF. The rearrangement links TRBV7-2 to TRBJ1-1; D unclear. In germline, CDR1 is SGHTA, CDR2 FQGNSA. With 5 bases removed from V and 4 bases from J, the gap between germline ends came to 17 bases. The CDR3 extends over 15 amino acids.

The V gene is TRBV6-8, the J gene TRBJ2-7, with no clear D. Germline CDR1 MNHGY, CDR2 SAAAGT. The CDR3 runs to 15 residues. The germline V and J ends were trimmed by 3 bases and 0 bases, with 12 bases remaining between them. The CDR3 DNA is TGTGCCAGCAGTTATTACGAGACCTCCTCCTACGAGCAGTACTTC. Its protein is CASSYYETSSYEQYF.

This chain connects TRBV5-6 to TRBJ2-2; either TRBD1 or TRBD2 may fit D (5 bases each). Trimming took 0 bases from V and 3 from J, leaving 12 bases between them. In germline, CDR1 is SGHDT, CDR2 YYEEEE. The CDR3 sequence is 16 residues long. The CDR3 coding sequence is TGTGCCAGCAGCTTGGTCGAGGGGACGGACACCGGGGAGCTGTTTTTT. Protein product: CASSLVEGTDTGELFF.

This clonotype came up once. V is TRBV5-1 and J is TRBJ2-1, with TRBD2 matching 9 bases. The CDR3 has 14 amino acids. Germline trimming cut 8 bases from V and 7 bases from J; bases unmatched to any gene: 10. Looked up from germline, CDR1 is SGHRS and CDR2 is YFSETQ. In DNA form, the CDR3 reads TGCGCCAGTTCCCTAGCGGGACTCAAGAATGAGCAGTTCTTC. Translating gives CASSLAGLKNEQFF.

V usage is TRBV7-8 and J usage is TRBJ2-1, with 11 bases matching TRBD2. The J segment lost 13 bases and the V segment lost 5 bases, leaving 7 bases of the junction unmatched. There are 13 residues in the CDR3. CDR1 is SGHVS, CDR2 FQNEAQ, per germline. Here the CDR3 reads CASSPSRLAGQFF. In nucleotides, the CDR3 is TGTGCCAGCAGCCCCTCCCGACTAGCGGGACAGTTCTTC.

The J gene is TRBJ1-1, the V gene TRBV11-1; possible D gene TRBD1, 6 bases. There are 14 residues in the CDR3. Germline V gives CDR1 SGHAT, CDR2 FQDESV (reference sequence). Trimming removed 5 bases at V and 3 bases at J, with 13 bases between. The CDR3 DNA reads TGTGCCAGCAGCCAGGAACAGGGCTACACTGAAGCTTTCTTT. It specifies CASSQEQGYTEAFF.

The chain's CDR3 is CASSLGGTPGYTF. CDR3 sequence (DNA): TGTGCCAGCAGCTTAGGTGGGACCCCCGGCTACACCTTC. The chain employs TRBV7-2 and TRBJ1-2; tentatively, D is TRBD1 (5 bases). V lost 1 base to trimming and J lost 8 bases, with 11 bases between them. Looked up from germline, CDR1 is SGHTA and CDR2 is FQGNSA. There are 13 residues in the CDR3.

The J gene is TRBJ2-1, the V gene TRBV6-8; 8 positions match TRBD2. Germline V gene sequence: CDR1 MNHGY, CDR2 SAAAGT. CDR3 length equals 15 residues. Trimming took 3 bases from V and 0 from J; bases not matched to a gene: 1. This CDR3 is CASSYSGNSYNEQFF. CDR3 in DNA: TGTGCCAGCAGTTATAGCGGGAACTCCTACAATGAGCAGTTCTTC.

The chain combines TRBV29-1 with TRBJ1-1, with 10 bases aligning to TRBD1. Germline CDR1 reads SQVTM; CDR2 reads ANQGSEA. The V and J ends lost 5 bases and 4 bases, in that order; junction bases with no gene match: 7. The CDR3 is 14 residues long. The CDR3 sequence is CSVRQGATTTEAFF. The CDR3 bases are TGCAGCGTTAGACAGGGGGCGACGACCACTGAAGCTTTCTTT.

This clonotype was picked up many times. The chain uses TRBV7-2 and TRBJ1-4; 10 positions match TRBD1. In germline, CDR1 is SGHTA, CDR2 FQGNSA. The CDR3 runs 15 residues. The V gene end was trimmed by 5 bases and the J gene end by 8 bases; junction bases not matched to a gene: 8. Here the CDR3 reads CASSLDRGAREKLFF. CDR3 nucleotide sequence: TGTGCCAGCAGCCTGGACAGGGGGGCCCGAGAAAAACTGTTTTTT.

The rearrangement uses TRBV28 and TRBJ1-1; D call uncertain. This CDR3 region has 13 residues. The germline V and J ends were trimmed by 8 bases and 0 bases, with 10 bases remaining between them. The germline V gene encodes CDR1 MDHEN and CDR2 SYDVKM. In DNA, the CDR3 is TGTGCCAGCGCGCGGCGAATGAACACTGAAGCTTTCTTT. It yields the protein CASARRMNTEAFF.

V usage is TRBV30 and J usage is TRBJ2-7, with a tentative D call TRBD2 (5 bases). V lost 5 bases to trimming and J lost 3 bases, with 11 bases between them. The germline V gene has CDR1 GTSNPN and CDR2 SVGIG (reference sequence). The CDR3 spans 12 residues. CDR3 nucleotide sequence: TGTGCCTGGCGGGGAGCCGGCTACGAGCAGTACTTC. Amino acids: CAWRGAGYEQYF.

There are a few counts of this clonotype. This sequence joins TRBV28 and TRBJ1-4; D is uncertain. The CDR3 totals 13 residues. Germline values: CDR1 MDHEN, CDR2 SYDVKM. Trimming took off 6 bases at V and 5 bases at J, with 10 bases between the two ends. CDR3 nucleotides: TGTGCCAGCAGCCCACTGGTCAATGAAAAACTGTTTTTT. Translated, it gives CASSPLVNEKLFF.